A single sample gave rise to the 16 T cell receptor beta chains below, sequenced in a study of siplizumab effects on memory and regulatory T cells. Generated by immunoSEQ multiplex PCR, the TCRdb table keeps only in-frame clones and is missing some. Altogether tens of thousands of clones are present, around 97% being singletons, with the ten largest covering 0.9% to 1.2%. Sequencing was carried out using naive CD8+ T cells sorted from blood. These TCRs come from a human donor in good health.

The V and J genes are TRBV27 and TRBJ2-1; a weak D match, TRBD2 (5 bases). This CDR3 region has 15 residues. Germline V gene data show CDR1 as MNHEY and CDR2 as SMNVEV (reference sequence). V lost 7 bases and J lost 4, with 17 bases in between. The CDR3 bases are TGTGCCAGCAATATTGGTGGGAGCAGTTACAATGAGCAGTTCTTC. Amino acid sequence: CASNIGGSSYNEQFF.

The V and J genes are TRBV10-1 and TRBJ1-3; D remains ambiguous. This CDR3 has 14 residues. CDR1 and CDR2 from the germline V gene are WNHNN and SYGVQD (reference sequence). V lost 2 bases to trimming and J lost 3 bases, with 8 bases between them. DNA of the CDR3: TGCGCCAGCAGTGAGAGGATCGGTGGAAACACCATATATTTT. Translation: CASSERIGGNTIYF.

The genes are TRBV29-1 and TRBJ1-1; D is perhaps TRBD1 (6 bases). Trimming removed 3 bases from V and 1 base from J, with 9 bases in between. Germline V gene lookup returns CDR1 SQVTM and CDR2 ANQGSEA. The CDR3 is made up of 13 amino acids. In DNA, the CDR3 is TGCAGCGTTGATACGGGACAGAACACTGAAGCTTTCTTT. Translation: CSVDTGQNTEAFF.

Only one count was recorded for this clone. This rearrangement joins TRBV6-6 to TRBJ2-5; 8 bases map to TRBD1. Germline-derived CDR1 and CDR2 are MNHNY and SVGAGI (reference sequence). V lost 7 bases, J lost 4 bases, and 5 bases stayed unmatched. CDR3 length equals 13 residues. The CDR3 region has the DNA TGTGCCAGCACCCCAACAGGGGGAGAGACCCAGTACTTC. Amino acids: CASTPTGGETQYF.

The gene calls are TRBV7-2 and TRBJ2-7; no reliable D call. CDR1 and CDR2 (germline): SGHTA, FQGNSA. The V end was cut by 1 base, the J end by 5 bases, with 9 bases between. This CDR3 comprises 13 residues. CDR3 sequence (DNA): TGTGCCAGCAGCTTAGTGTTTTCGGACGAGCAGTACTTC. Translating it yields CASSLVFSDEQYF.

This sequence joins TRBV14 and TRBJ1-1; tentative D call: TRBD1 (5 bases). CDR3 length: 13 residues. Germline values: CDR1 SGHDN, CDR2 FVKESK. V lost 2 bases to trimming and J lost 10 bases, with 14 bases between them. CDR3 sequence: CASSQQGGQGAFF. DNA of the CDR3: TGTGCCAGCAGCCAACAGGGCGGGCAAGGAGCTTTCTTT.

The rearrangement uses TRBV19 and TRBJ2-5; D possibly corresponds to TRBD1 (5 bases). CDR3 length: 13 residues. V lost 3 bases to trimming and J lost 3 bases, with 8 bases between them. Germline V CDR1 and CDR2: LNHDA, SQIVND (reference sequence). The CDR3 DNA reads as TGTGCCAGTAGTATCCTAGGGGAAGAGACCCAGTACTTC. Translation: CASSILGEETQYF.

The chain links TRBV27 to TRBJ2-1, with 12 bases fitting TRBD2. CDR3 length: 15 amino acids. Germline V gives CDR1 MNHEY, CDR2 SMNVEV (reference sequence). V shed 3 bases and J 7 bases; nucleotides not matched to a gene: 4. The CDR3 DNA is TGTGCCAGCAGTTTGGTCCTAGCGGGAGGGAATGAGCAGTTCTTC. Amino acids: CASSLVLAGGNEQFF.

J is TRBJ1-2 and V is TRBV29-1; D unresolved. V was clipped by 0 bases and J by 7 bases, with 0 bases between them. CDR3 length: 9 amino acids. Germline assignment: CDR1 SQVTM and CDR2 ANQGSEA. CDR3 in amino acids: CSVEDGYTF. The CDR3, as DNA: TGCAGCGTTGAAGATGGCTACACCTTC.

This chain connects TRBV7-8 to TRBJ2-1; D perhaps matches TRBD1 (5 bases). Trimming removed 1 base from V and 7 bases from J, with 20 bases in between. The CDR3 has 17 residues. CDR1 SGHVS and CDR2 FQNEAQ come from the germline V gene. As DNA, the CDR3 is TGTGCCAGCAGCTTAGGGGCAGGGAAGGTTAAAGGTAATGAGCAGTTCTTC. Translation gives CASSLGAGKVKGNEQFF.

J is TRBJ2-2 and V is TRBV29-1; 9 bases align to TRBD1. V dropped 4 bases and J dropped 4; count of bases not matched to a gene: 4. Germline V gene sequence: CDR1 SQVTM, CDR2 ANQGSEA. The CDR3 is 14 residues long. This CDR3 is CSVVSDRGTGELFF. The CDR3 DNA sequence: TGCAGCGTTGTATCGGACAGGGGCACCGGGGAGCTGTTTTTT.

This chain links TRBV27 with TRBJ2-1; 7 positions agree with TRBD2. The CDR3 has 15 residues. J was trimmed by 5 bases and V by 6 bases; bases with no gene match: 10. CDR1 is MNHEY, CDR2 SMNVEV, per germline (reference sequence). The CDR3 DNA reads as TGTGCCAGCAGACTAAGCGGGAACCCAAACAATGAGCAGTTCTTC. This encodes CASRLSGNPNNEQFF.

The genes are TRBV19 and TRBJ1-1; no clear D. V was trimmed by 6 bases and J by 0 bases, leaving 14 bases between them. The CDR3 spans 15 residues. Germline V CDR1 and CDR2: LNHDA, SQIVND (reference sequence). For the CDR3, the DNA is TGTGCCAGTAGCATAAGTTTAAACATGAACACTGAAGCTTTCTTT. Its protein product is CASSISLNMNTEAFF.

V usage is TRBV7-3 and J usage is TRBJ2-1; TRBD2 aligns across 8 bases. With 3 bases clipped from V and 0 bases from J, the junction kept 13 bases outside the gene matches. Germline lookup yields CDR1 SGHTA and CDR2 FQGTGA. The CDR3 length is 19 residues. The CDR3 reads CASSFPAGTSPTSYNEQFF. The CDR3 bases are TGTGCCAGCAGCTTTCCAGCCGGGACTAGTCCCACCTCCTACAATGAGCAGTTCTTC. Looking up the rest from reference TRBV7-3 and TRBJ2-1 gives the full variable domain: GAGVSQTPSNKVTEKGKYVELRCDPISGHTALYWYRQSLGQGPEFLIYFQGTGAADDSGLPNDRFFAVRPEGSVSTLKIQRTERGDSAVYLCASSFPAGTSPTSYNEQFFGPGTRLTVL.

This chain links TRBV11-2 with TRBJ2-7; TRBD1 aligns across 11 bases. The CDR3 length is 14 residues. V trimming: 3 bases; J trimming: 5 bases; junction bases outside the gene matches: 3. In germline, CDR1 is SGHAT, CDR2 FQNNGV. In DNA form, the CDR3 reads TGTGCCAGCAGCTTCGGGACAGGGGGACACGAGCAGTACTTC. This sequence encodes CASSFGTGGHEQYF.

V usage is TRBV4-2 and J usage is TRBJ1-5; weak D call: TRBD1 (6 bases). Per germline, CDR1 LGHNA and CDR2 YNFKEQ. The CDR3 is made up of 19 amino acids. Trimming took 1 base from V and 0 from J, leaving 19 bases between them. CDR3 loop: CASSQGTVPRQYSNQPQHF. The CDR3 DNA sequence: TGTGCCAGCAGCCAAGGGACAGTCCCCAGGCAATATAGCAATCAGCCCCAGCATTTT.